Presented here are 24 T cell receptor beta chains from one specimen sequenced in a study of early stage breast cancer tumors. Some clones are missing from TCRdb's copy, which holds only in-frame ones; the method was immunoSEQ multiplex PCR. The sample contains about 31,000 clones, around 67% of which appear only once. The source material was breast tumor tissue. Receptor source: a person aged 25 to 39 with breast cancer.

The V and J genes are TRBV27 and TRBJ1-1, with TRBD1 matching 9 bases. The ends lost 3 bases at V and 8 bases at J; junction bases unmatched: 4. The CDR3 contains 13 residues. CDR1 is MNHEY, CDR2 SMNVEV, per germline (reference sequence). The chain's CDR3 is CASSFPDRGEAFF. The CDR3 nucleotides read TGTGCCAGCAGTTTCCCGGACAGGGGAGAAGCTTTCTTT.

The chain carries TRBV5-1 and TRBJ1-2, with no clear D. This CDR3 is built from 11 residues. Germline CDR1 SGHRS, CDR2 YFSETQ. Between the trimmed V and J ends, which lost 5 bases and 6 bases, there was a span of 8 bases. The CDR3, as DNA: TGCGCCAGCAGTGAAGGTAATGGCTACACCTTC. This translates into CASSEGNGYTF.

The chain is built from TRBV25-1 and TRBJ2-1, with 9 bases aligning to TRBD2. Germline CDR1 MGHDK, CDR2 SYGVNS. V gave up 3 bases and J gave up 0 bases; unmatched junction bases: 6. The CDR3 is 17 residues long. CDR3 sequence (DNA): TGTGCCAGCAGTGAGCCTCTAGCGGGACTCTCCTACAATGAGCAGTTCTTC. Translation: CASSEPLAGLSYNEQFF.

V is TRBV5-1 and J is TRBJ1-1; D ambiguous. This CDR3 contains 14 residues. The V and J ends lost 0 bases and 3 bases respectively, with 9 bases between them. Germline V CDR1 and CDR2: SGHRS, YFSETQ. The CDR3 here is CASSLVPGHTEAFF. The CDR3 DNA follows: TGCGCCAGCAGCTTGGTTCCCGGGCACACTGAAGCTTTCTTT. Full variable domain (rest looked up from reference TRBV5-1 and TRBJ1-1): KAGVTQTPRYLIKTRGQQVTLSCSPISGHRSVSWYQQTPGQGLQFLFEYFSETQRNKGNFPGRFSGRQFSNSRSEMNVSTLELGDSALYLCASSLVPGHTEAFFGQGTRLTVV.

This clone was seen a few times. V usage is TRBV4-2 and J usage is TRBJ1-2, with a weak D call TRBD1 (6 bases). The CDR3 is 16 amino acids. Trimming cost V 3 bases and J 3 bases, with 17 bases left between them. Germline-derived CDR1 and CDR2 are LGHNA and YNFKEQ. CDR3: CASSQPGREGDYGYTF. The CDR3 DNA sequence: TGTGCCAGCAGCCAGCCCGGTCGAGAGGGGGACTATGGCTACACCTTC.

The rearrangement links TRBV5-1 to TRBJ1-1; tentatively, D is TRBD1 (5 bases). The V gene lost 1 base and the J gene lost 11 bases, with 15 bases spanning the gap. This CDR3 has 13 residues. CDR1 is SGHRS and CDR2 is YFSETQ in the germline V gene. The DNA for the CDR3 is TGCGCCAGCAGCTTGTTAGGCGGGGGAGATGCTTTCTTT. Protein sequence: CASSLLGGGDAFF.

The chain employs TRBV5-4 and TRBJ2-5; 11 bases line up with TRBD2. Germline V gene sequence: CDR1 SGHNT, CDR2 YYREEE (reference sequence). The CDR3 sequence is 15 residues long. V shed 4 bases and J 5 bases; nucleotides not matched to a gene: 7. Here the CDR3 DNA reads TGTGCCAGCAGCCGGCTAACTAGCGGGAGTGAGACCCAGTACTTC. Translated: CASSRLTSGSETQYF.

The V call is TRBV30, the J call TRBJ2-5, with D perhaps being TRBD1 or TRBD2 (5 bases each). The J call is doubtful: the DNA matches TRBJ2-7 better. CDR3 length: 16 residues. Per the germline V gene, CDR1 is GTSNPN and CDR2 is SVGIG (reference sequence). The CDR3: CAWSVRRGLWAYEQYF. CDR3 nucleotide sequence: TGTGCCTGGAGTGTACGACGGGGCCTCTGGGCCTACGAGCAGTACTTC.

This clone was seen just once. V is TRBV20-1 and J is TRBJ2-5; D perhaps matches TRBD2 (6 bases). This CDR3 has 11 amino acids. Looked up from germline, CDR1 is DFQATT and CDR2 is SNEGSKA (reference sequence). V shed 6 bases and J shed 4 bases, with 9 bases lying between them. CDR3 region: CSAETRETQYF. The CDR3 DNA sequence: TGCAGTGCCGAGACTAGAGAGACCCAGTACTTC.

The chain couples TRBV6-1 to TRBJ2-1; D remains unclear. CDR1 is MNHNS and CDR2 is SASEGT in the germline V gene. This CDR3 has 15 amino acids. Trimming removed 1 base from V and 0 bases from J, with 7 bases in between. CDR3 bases: TGTGCCAGCAGTGAAGATGACGGCTCCTACAATGAGCAGTTCTTC. Protein: CASSEDDGSYNEQFF.

The chain has TRBV29-1 and TRBJ1-2, with D unresolved. Trimming removed 5 bases at V and 4 bases at J, with 17 bases between. The CDR3 runs 14 residues. CDR1 is SQVTM, CDR2 ANQGSEA, per germline. The CDR3 DNA reads TGCAGCGTTAGGAGTCCTCAGCCGGGCTATGGCTACACCTTC. The encoded protein is CSVRSPQPGYGYTF.

This chain uses TRBV10-3 with TRBJ2-3; 11 positions agree with TRBD2. Germline values: CDR1 ENHRY, CDR2 SYGVKD. The CDR3 contains 15 residues. Trimming cost V 4 bases and J 4 bases; bases outside gene matches: 4. CDR3 sequence reads: CAISVTSGSSDTQYF. CDR3 coding DNA: TGTGCCATCAGTGTTACTAGCGGGAGTTCAGATACGCAGTATTTT.

This chain joins TRBV30 and TRBJ1-2; D perhaps matches TRBD1 (6 bases). CDR1 GTSNPN and CDR2 SVGIG come from the germline V gene (reference sequence). The CDR3 runs to 13 residues. The V and J ends lost 8 bases and 0 bases respectively, with 13 bases between them. DNA of the CDR3: TGTGCCGGTGAGAAGGGGGCTAACTATGGCTACACCTTC. This encodes CAGEKGANYGYTF.

This clone was detected only a few times. The V gene is TRBV9, the J gene TRBJ1-2; a possible D gene is TRBD1 (6 bases). Germline-derived CDR1 and CDR2 are SGDLS and YYNGEE. Trimming removed 6 bases at V and 7 bases at J, with 19 bases between. This CDR3 region has 14 residues. As DNA, the CDR3 is TGTGCCAGCACCCGGGACACCGGTCGTGGTGGCTACACCTTC. Protein product: CASTRDTGRGGYTF.

The chain is built from TRBV18 and TRBJ2-1; D call uncertain. Trimming shortened V by 3 bases and J by 0 bases, and 9 bases separated the two germline ends. Germline-derived CDR1 and CDR2 are KGHSH and LQKENI. The CDR3 is 15 residues long. CDR3 DNA sequence: TGTGCCAGCTCACCTCCCACCCGCTCCTACAATGAGCAGTTCTTC. Encoded protein: CASSPPTRSYNEQFF.

The V and J genes are TRBV4-1 and TRBJ1-5, with D hard to call. The V end was cut by 0 bases, the J end by 6 bases, with 12 bases between. Per germline, CDR1 MGHRA and CDR2 YSYEKL. The CDR3 runs 15 residues. The CDR3 loop is CASSQDWRASQPQHF. Here the CDR3 DNA reads TGCGCCAGCAGCCAAGACTGGAGGGCCAGTCAGCCCCAGCATTTT.

The CDR3 sequence is CASSSRGLSSTDTQYF. DNA for the CDR3: TGTGCCAGCAGCTCAAGGGGACTTTCTAGCACAGATACGCAGTATTTT. The chain uses TRBV13 and TRBJ2-3; TRBD2 might be the D (6 bases). CDR3 length equals 16 residues. CDR1 is PRHDT, CDR2 FYEKMQ, per germline (reference sequence). The V end was cut by 4 bases, the J end by 0 bases, with 14 bases between.

This sequence joins TRBV10-3 and TRBJ2-1; D is undetermined. From germline, CDR1 is ENHRY and CDR2 SYGVKD. The CDR3 is made up of 13 amino acids. V dropped 8 bases and J dropped 5 bases, with 13 bases sitting between them. CDR3 nucleotides: TGTGCCATCTCGGGTGGGCCTGACAATGAGCAGTTCTTC. Residues: CAISGGPDNEQFF.

This chain connects TRBV10-3 to TRBJ1-6; maybe TRBD1 (6 bases). The CDR3 runs to 15 residues. Germline values: CDR1 ENHRY, CDR2 SYGVKD. Trimming removed 2 bases from V and 9 bases from J, with 14 bases in between. The CDR3 DNA reads as TGTGCCATCAGTGAGGGGCAGGGGTCGGGTTCACCCCTCCACTTT. It specifies CAISEGQGSGSPLHF.

This chain uses TRBV11-3 with TRBJ1-1, with 7 bases fitting TRBD1. The germline CDR1 and CDR2 sequences are SGHNT and YENEEA. This CDR3 spans 14 amino acids. V was pared by 5 bases and J by 3 bases, with 6 bases of the junction left unmatched. CDR3 sequence (DNA): TGTGCCAGCAGCCGACAGGGTGGGGACACTGAAGCTTTCTTT. Protein: CASSRQGGDTEAFF.

This clone was counted between two and nine times. This chain uses TRBV19 with TRBJ1-2, with 7 bases that match TRBD1. The V gene end was trimmed by 6 bases and the J gene end by 2 bases; junction bases not matched to a gene: 6. This CDR3 comprises 14 residues. CDR1 and CDR2 from the germline V gene are LNHDA and SQIVND (reference sequence). Here the CDR3 reads CASSRTGENYGYTF. In nucleotides, the CDR3 is TGTGCCAGTAGCAGGACAGGCGAGAACTATGGCTACACCTTC.

The chain links TRBV6-5 to TRBJ1-1; D may be TRBD1 (5 bases). Germline V gene lookup returns CDR1 MNHEY and CDR2 SVGAGI. Trimming removed 6 bases from V and 8 bases from J, with 13 bases in between. The CDR3 is made up of 12 amino acids. The DNA of the CDR3 is TGTGCCAGCAGATACCAGGGTCGCGAAGCTTTCTTT. It codes for CASRYQGREAFF.

The V call is TRBV4-1, the J call TRBJ1-2; tentatively, D is TRBD1 (5 bases). V was cut by 5 bases and J by 4 bases, with 8 bases left in between. Germline loops: CDR1 MGHRA, CDR2 YSYEKL. This CDR3 contains 12 residues. The CDR3 region has the DNA TGCGCCAGCAGCTTTGACAGCTATGGCTACACCTTC. Translating gives CASSFDSYGYTF.

CDR3 DNA sequence: TGTGCCAGCAGTTTCCCGGACAGGGCGGGTGGCTACACCTTC. Amino acids: CASSFPDRAGGYTF. V and J are TRBV6-5 and TRBJ1-2; 8 bases fit TRBD1. V was clipped by 4 bases and J by 7 bases; unmatched bases: 8. Germline assignment: CDR1 MNHEY and CDR2 SVGAGI. CDR3 length: 14 residues.